This T cell receptor beta chain comes out of a study of OX40 agonist ivuxolimab in advanced cancers. For the study at large: Across the patients, intravenous ivuxolimab was delivered every 2 weeks at 0.01 to 10 mg/kg. Partial responses were achieved by three patients, of whom one had hepatocellular carcinoma and two had cutaneous melanoma.

Worth noting for this clone: What it recognizes is unknown.

The germline CDR1 and CDR2 sequences are SGHTA and FQGNSA. With 1 base removed from V and 9 bases from J, the gap between germline ends came to 10 bases. The CDR3 runs 14 residues. The protocol was immunoSEQ multiplex PCR, while the TCRdb copy is restricted to in-frame clones and leaves out a portion. This sample has around 67,000 clones; 80% to 90% occur once, and the top ten carry 2% to 2.5%. Findings of the study overall: On average, CD8+ T cells showed a greater number of expanded clones than CD4+. Among the nonresponders, some also had low normalized T-cell clonal expansion.

The specimen was CD4+ or CD8+ T cells sorted from blood, collected in a trial of the OX40 agonist ivuxolimab. The clonotype originates from an adult with an advanced solid tumor such as melanoma, head and neck, liver or kidney cancer. This chain joins TRBV7-2 and TRBJ1-6, with D unclear. DNA of the CDR3: TGTGCCAGCAGCTTAGGCCGTATAGGTTCACCCCTCCACTTT. Translating gives CASSLGRIGSPLHF.